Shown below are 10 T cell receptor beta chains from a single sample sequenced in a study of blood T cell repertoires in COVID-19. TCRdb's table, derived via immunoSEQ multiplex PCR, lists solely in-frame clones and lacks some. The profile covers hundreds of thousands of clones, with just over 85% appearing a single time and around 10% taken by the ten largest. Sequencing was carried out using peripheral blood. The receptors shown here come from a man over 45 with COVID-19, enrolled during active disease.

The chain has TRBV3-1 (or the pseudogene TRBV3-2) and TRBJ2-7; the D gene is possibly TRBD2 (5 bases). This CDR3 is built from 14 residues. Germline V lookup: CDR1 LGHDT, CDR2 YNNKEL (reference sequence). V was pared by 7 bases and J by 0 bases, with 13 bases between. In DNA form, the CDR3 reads TGTGCCAGCACCACAAGCGGCAGCTCCTACGAGCAGTACTTC. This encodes CASTTSGSSYEQYF.

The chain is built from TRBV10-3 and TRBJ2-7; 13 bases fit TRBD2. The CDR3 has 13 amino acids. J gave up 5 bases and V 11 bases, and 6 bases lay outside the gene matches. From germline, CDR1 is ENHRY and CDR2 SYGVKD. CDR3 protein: CAVTSGRADEQYF. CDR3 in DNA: TGTGCCGTTACTAGCGGGAGGGCCGACGAGCAGTACTTC.

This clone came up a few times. Here the CDR3 reads CASSYSRLEAFF. The CDR3 nucleotides read TGTGCCAGCAGTTACTCCCGACTGGAAGCTTTCTTT. V usage is TRBV6-6 and J usage is TRBJ1-1; D is unresolved. V was trimmed by 0 bases and J by 8 bases, leaving 7 bases between them. Per germline, CDR1 MNHNY and CDR2 SVGAGI (reference sequence). This CDR3 has 12 amino acids.

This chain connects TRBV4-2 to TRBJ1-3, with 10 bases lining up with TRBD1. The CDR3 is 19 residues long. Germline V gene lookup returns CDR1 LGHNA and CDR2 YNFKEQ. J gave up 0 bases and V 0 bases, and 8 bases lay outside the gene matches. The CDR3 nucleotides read TGTGCCAGCAGCCAAGATCTGAGACAGGGGGCGAGCTCTGGAAACACCATATATTTT. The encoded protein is CASSQDLRQGASSGNTIYF.

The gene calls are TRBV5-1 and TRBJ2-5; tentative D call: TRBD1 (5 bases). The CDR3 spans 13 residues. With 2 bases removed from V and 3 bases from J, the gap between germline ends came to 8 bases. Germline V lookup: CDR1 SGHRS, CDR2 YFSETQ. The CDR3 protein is CASSFSREETQYF. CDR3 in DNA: TGCGCCAGCAGCTTTAGCAGGGAAGAGACCCAGTACTTC.

The CDR3 loop is CASSYSGDGQPQHF. CDR3 nucleotide sequence: TGTGCCAGCAGTTACTCAGGGGATGGTCAGCCCCAGCATTTT. The gene calls are TRBV6-5 and TRBJ1-5; maybe TRBD1 (5 bases). This CDR3 is built from 14 residues. Germline V gene sequence: CDR1 MNHEY, CDR2 SVGAGI. V was trimmed by 0 bases and J by 6 bases, leaving 9 bases between them.

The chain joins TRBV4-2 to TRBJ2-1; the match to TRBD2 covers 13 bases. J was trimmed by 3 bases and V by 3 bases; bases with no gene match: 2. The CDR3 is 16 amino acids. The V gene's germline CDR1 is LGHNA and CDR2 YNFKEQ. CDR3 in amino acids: CASSQGTSGIYNEQFF. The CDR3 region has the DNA TGTGCCAGCAGCCAGGGGACTAGCGGGATCTACAATGAGCAGTTCTTC.

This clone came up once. CDR3 sequence: CASSAPGGGYTF. Written as DNA, the CDR3 is TGTGCCAGCAGTGCTCCAGGGGGAGGCTACACCTTC. This chain links TRBV25-1 with TRBJ1-2; 7 bases fit TRBD1. The CDR3 has 12 amino acids. V was clipped by 4 bases and J by 8 bases; unmatched bases: 4. From germline, CDR1 is MGHDK and CDR2 SYGVNS.

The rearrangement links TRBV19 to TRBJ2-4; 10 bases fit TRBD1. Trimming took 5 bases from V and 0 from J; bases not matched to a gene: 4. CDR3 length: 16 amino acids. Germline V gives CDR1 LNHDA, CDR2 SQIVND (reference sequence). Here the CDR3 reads CASSHGTGVAKNIQYF. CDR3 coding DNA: TGTGCCAGTAGTCACGGGACAGGGGTAGCCAAAAACATTCAGTACTTC.

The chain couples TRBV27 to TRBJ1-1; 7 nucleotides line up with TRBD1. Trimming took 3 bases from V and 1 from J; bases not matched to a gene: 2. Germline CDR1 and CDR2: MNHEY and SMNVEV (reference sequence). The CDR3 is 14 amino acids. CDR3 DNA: TGTGCCAGCAGTTTCGGACAGGCGAACACTGAAGCTTTCTTT. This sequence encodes CASSFGQANTEAFF.